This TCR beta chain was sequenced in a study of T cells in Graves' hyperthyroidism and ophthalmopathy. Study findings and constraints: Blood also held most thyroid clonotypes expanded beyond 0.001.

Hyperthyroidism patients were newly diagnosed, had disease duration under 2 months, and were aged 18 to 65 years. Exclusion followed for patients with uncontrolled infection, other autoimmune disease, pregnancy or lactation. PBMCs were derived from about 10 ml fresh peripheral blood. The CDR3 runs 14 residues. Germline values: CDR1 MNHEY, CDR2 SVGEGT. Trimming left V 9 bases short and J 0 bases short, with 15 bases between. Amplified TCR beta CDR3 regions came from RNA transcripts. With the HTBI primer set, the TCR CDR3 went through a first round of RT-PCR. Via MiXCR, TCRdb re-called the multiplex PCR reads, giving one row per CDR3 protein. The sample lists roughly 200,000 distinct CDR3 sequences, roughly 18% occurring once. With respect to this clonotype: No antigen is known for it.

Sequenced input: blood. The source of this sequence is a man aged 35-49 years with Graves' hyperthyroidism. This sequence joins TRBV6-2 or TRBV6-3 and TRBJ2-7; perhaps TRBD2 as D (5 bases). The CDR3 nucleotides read TGTGCCAGTTTAAGAGGGCGGTCCTCCTACGAGCAGTACTTC. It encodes CASLRGRSSYEQYF.